Listed below are T cell receptor beta chains from one sample, sequenced in a study of shared clonotypes between healthy human individuals. TCRdb's copy holds only in-frame clones and misses some; the assay was immunoSEQ multiplex PCR. The repertoire holds around 1,900,000 clones, with approximately 92% as singletons. The sample was naive CD8+ T cells from PBMCs. The receptor source for this set is a man between 18 and 35 years old in good health. Some clones in this sample may be carry-over from other donors' samples. Each CDR3 is given with its conserved first and last residue. D genes are given only for firm matches. Where a row states a size, it is once, few, many or the class of an expanded clone; other rows omit it.

TRBJ1-1,TRBV30,TRBD1,NA,CAWISRGDTEAFF,TGTGCCTGGATTTCCAGGGGGGACACTGAAGCTTTCTTT
TRBJ1-5,TRBV6-1,NA,NA,CASTRTVTSNQPQHF,TGTGCCAGCACAAGGACAGTTACGAGCAATCAGCCCCAGCATTTT
TRBJ1-1,TRBV19,TRBD1,NA,CASSIAQGARLTEAFF,TGTGCCAGTAGTATAGCACAGGGGGCGCGTCTTACTGAAGCTTTCTTT
TRBJ1-5,TRBV27,TRBD1,NA,CASQDRGTHQPQHF,TGTGCCAGCCAGGACAGGGGAACTCATCAGCCCCAGCATTTT
TRBJ2-1,TRBV14,TRBD2,NA,CASSPRGGPEQFF,TGTGCCAGCAGCCCTCGGGGAGGGCCTGAGCAGTTCTTC
TRBJ2-1,TRBV9,NA,NA,CASSPQGYGVPYNEQFF,TGTGCCAGCAGCCCCCAAGGATACGGGGTCCCCTACAATGAGCAGTTCTTC
TRBJ2-3,TRBV6-6,NA,NA,CASSYGPGGADTQYF,TGTGCCAGCAGTTACGGGCCAGGGGGGGCGGATACGCAGTATTTT
TRBJ2-7,TRBV28,NA,NA,CASGPVREVTYEQYF,TGTGCCAGCGGCCCCGTGAGGGAGGTGACGTACGAGCAGTACTTC
TRBJ1-1,TRBV29-1,NA,NA,CSADSRGRRMNTEAFF,TGCAGCGCCGATTCTCGGGGCCGACGGATGAACACTGAAGCTTTCTTT
TRBJ2-2,TRBV28,NA,NA,CASSSRGKDTGELFF,TGTGCCAGCAGCTCTCGGGGGAAAGACACCGGGGAGCTGTTTTTT
TRBJ2-1,TRBV19,TRBD2,NA,CASSTVSGGYNEQFF,TGTGCCAGTAGTACCGTTAGCGGGGGCTACAATGAGCAGTTCTTC
TRBJ2-1,TRBV4-1,TRBD2,NA,CASSQGTSPNEQFF,TGCGCCAGCAGCCAAGGGACTAGCCCCAATGAGCAGTTCTTC
TRBJ1-5,TRBV27,NA,NA,CASSFTGGDQPQHF,TGTGCCAGCAGTTTTACCGGGGGGGATCAGCCCCAGCATTTT
TRBJ2-7,TRBV19,NA,NA,CASSMLAGSNEQYF,TGTGCCAGTAGTATGCTTGCGGGATCTAACGAGCAGTACTTC
TRBJ2-7,TRBV5-1,TRBD1,NA,CASSLEGGGEQYF,TGCGCCAGCAGCTTGGAAGGGGGCGGTGAGCAGTACTTC
TRBJ2-7,TRBV5-1,NA,NA,CASSLAAIAGSSYEQYF,TGCGCCAGCAGCTTGGCCGCTATCGCAGGGAGCTCCTACGAGCAGTACTTC
TRBJ2-1,TRBV5-1,NA,NA,CASSLSEGGVINEQFF,TGCGCCAGCAGCTTAAGCGAAGGGGGAGTGATCAATGAGCAGTTCTTC
TRBJ2-7,TRBV9,NA,few,CASTPGSSGAYEQYF,TGTGCCAGCACCCCCGGGAGTTCTGGGGCCTACGAGCAGTACTTC
TRBJ2-1,TRBV11-2,TRBD1,NA,CASRRNRGGTSYNEQFF,TGTGCCAGCAGACGCAACAGGGGTGGCACCTCCTACAATGAGCAGTTCTTC
TRBJ2-2,TRBV28,TRBD1,NA,CASSTTGGTGELFF,TGTGCCAGCAGTACAACAGGGGGCACCGGGGAGCTGTTTTTT
TRBJ2-1,TRBV6-5,NA,NA,CATTWRNEQFF,TGTGCCACCACATGGAGGAATGAGCAGTTCTTC
TRBJ2-7,TRBV27,NA,NA,CASSLSPRGYEQYF,TGTGCCAGCAGTTTATCGCCAAGGGGGTACGAGCAGTACTTC
TRBJ2-1,TRBV6-5,NA,NA,CASSSGTPTWGEQFF,TGTGCCAGCAGCTCCGGGACGCCTACCTGGGGTGAGCAGTTCTTC
TRBJ2-2,TRBV11-3,NA,NA,CASSRAAKNTGELFF,TGTGCCAGCAGTCGGGCAGCAAAAAACACCGGGGAGCTGTTTTTT
TRBJ2-1,TRBV28,NA,once,CASSYTRTVRNEQFF,TGTGCCAGCAGCTATACTCGGACAGTCCGGAATGAGCAGTTCTTC
TRBJ1-1,TRBV20-1,NA,NA,CSAEYRLEAFF,TGCAGTGCCGAATACCGACTTGAAGCTTTCTTT
TRBJ2-1,TRBV6-6,TRBD2,NA,CASWRAREAYNEQFF,TGTGCCAGCTGGAGGGCGCGGGAGGCCTACAATGAGCAGTTCTTC
TRBJ1-3,TRBV2,NA,NA,CASKKTGHSGNTIYF,TGTGCCAGCAAGAAGACAGGCCACTCTGGAAACACCATATATTTT
TRBJ2-4,TRBV7-9,TRBD2,NA,CASSEGGEDIQYF,TGTGCCAGCAGCGAGGGAGGGGAGGACATTCAGTACTTC
TRBJ2-3,TRBV10-3,NA,NA,CAISDLGGSTDTQYF,TGTGCCATCAGTGACCTCGGGGGATCCACAGATACGCAGTATTTT
TRBJ2-5,TRBV7-2,NA,NA,CASSNSPKRSSRETQYF,TGTGCCAGCAGCAACAGCCCCAAGCGTTCCAGTCGGGAGACCCAGTACTTC
TRBJ2-7,TRBV5-1,NA,NA,CASRPPLTGRNEQYF,TGCGCCAGCCGCCCCCCTCTGACAGGCCGAAACGAGCAGTACTTC
TRBJ2-2,TRBV7-8,TRBD2,NA,CASSLPSGRATGELFF,TGTGCCAGCAGCTTACCTAGCGGGAGGGCCACCGGGGAGCTGTTTTTT
TRBJ2-1,TRBV10-3,NA,NA,CAISEPWFNEQFF,TGTGCCATCAGTGAACCCTGGTTCAATGAGCAGTTCTTC
TRBJ1-1,TRBV14,NA,few,CASSQRQAALGEAFF,TGTGCCAGCAGCCAGCGACAGGCAGCCCTCGGTGAAGCTTTCTTT